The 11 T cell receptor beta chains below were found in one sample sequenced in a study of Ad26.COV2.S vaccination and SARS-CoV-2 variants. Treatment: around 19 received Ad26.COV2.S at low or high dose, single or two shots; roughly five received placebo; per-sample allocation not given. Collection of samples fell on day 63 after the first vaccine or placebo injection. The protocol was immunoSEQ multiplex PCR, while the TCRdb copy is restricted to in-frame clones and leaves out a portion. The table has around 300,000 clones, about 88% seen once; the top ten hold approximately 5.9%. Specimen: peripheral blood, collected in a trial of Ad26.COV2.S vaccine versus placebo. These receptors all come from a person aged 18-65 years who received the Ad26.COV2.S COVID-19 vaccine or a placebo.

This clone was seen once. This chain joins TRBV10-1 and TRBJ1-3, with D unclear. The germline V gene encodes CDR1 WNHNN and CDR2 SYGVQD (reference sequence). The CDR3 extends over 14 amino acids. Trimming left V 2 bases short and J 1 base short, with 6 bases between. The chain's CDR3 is CASSERVSGNTIYF. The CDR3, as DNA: TGCGCCAGCAGTGAGCGGGTATCTGGAAACACCATATATTTT.

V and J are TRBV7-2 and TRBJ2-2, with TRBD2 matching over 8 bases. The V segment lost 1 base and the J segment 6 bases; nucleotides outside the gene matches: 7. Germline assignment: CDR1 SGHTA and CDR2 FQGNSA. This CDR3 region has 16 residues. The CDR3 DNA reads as TGTGCCAGCAGCTTAGGAACCGGGACTAGTCCCGGGGAGCTGTTTTTT. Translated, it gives CASSLGTGTSPGELFF.

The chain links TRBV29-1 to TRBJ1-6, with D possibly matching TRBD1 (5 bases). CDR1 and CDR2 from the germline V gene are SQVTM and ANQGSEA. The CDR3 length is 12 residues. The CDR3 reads CRTLGRVSPLHF. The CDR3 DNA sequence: TGCAGAACGCTGGGGCGCGTGTCACCCCTCCACTTT.

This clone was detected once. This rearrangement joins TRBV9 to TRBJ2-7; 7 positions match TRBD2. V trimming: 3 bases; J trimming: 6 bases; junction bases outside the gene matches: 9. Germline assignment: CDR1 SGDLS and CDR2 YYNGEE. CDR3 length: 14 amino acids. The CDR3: CASSAQAGSREQYF. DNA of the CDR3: TGTGCCAGCAGCGCCCAAGCGGGGAGTCGCGAGCAGTACTTC.

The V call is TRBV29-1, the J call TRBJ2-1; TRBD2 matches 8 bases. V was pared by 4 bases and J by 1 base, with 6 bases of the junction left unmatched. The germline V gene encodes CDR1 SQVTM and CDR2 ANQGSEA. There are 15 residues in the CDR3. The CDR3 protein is CSVGGLEESYNEQFF. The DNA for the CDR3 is TGCAGCGTTGGGGGACTAGAGGAATCCTACAATGAGCAGTTCTTC.

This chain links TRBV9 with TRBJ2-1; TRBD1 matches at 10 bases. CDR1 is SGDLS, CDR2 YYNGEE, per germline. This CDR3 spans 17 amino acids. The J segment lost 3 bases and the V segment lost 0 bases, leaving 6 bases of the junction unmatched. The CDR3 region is CASSVGRTGGSYNEQFF. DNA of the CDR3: TGTGCCAGCAGCGTAGGACGGACAGGGGGGAGCTACAATGAGCAGTTCTTC.

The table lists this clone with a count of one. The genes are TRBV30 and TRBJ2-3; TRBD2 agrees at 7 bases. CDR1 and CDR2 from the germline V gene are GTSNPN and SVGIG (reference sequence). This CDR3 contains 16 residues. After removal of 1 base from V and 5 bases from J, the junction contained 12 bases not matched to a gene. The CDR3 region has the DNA TGTGCCTGGAGTGGGGCGGGATCGGGAGGAATAGATACGCAGTATTTT. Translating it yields CAWSGAGSGGIDTQYF.

The DNA of the CDR3 is TGTGCCAGCAGTGAACGGGGACTGACCTACGAGCAGTACTTC. Its protein is CASSERGLTYEQYF. The chain couples TRBV25-1 to TRBJ2-7; D may be TRBD2 (6 bases). Germline V lookup: CDR1 MGHDK, CDR2 SYGVNS. V was shortened by 2 bases and J by 2 bases, with 10 bases between the two germline ends. CDR3 length equals 14 residues.

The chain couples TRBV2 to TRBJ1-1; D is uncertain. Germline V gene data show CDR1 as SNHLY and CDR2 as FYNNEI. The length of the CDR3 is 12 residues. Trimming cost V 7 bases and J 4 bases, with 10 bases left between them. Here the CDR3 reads CASIRELTEAFF. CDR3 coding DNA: TGTGCCAGCATTAGGGAACTCACTGAAGCTTTCTTT.

This chain's CDR3 is CASRQVFNNEKLFF. CDR3 in DNA: TGTGCCAGTCGACAGGTTTTTAATAATGAAAAACTGTTTTTT. This chain joins TRBV19 and TRBJ1-4; perhaps TRBD1 as D (6 bases). Trimming took off 8 bases at V and 4 bases at J, with 14 bases between the two ends. The CDR3 is 14 residues long. Germline loops: CDR1 LNHDA, CDR2 SQIVND (reference sequence).

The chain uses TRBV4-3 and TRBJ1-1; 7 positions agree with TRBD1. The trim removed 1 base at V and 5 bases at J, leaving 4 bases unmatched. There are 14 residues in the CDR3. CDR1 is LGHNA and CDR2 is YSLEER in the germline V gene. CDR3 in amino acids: CASSQGTRGTEAFF. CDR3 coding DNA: TGCGCCAGCAGCCAAGGGACCAGGGGGACTGAAGCTTTCTTT.